The rows below give T cell receptor beta chains drawn from one sample of a study of blood T cell repertoires in COVID-19. This table comes from immunoSEQ multiplex PCR, and its TCRdb copy is limited to in-frame clones, with some not included. The table has about 69,000 clones, approximately 83% seen once. Input material: peripheral blood. Source of these receptors: a man in his forties with COVID-19, enrolled during active disease. Each CDR3 is given with its conserved first and last residue. Fields, in order: CDR3 DNA, CDR3 protein, D gene, V gene, clone size, J gene. A D gene is named only where the DNA matches it firmly. Size is omitted from some rows. Given values are once, few, many or a class for expanded clones.

TGTGCCAGCAGACGTTACGGTGACAATGAGCAGTTCTTC | CASRRYGDNEQFF | . | TRBV5-6 | . | TRBJ2-1
TGTGCCAGCAGCCAATTGCCAGGACCGGGGAATGAGCAGTTCTTC | CASSQLPGPGNEQFF | . | TRBV3-1/TRBV3-2 | . | TRBJ2-1
TGTGCCACCCGGGACAGCCAAGAGACCCAGTACTTC | CATRDSQETQYF | TRBD1 | TRBV10-3 | . | TRBJ2-5
TGTGCCAGCAGAAAGGACAGGACCGGGGAGCTGTTTTTT | CASRKDRTGELFF | TRBD1 | TRBV6-5 | . | TRBJ2-2
TGTGCCAGCAGCCGCACCGTGGGAGGGCAGGGGATTACGGATACGCAGTATTTT | CASSRTVGGQGITDTQYF | . | TRBV5-4 | . | TRBJ2-3
TGCGCCAGCAGCCAAGTCTCCCCAGGATCGGATACGCAGTATTTT | CASSQVSPGSDTQYF | . | TRBV4-1 | . | TRBJ2-3
TGTGCCAGCAGTTCGCTAGGGTTGAGGGACACAGATACGCAGTATTTT | CASSSLGLRDTDTQYF | . | TRBV6-5 | . | TRBJ2-3
TGCGCCAGCAGCTCGAGCGTCAGCACAGATACGCAGTATTTT | CASSSSVSTDTQYF | . | TRBV5-1 | . | TRBJ2-3
TGTGCCAGCAGATCGGGACTAGCGGTAAACCAAGAGACCCAGTACTTC | CASRSGLAVNQETQYF | TRBD2 | TRBV3-1/TRBV3-2 | . | TRBJ2-5
TGCGCCAGCAGCTTGGCCGGTAATGAGCAGTTCTTC | CASSLAGNEQFF | . | TRBV5-1 | . | TRBJ2-1
TGTGCCAGCAGCAGCCCGGGACAGGGCGAAGGGGGATACGAGCAGTACTTC | CASSSPGQGEGGYEQYF | TRBD1 | TRBV28 | . | TRBJ2-7
TGTGCCAGCAACCCCCGTGAGGCGCGTGAGCAGTTCTTC | CASNPREAREQFF | . | TRBV6-5 | . | TRBJ2-1
TGTGCTAGTGGTTTGGTACTTCGCACAGATACGCAGTATTTT | CASGLVLRTDTQYF | . | TRBV12-5 | few | TRBJ2-3
TGTGCCAGCGCCCCGGGACAGAGCAATGAAAAACTGTTTTTT | CASAPGQSNEKLFF | TRBD1 | TRBV5-4 | . | TRBJ1-4
TGTGCCAGCAGCGCATCGGGACAGCAGGGTCAGCCCCAGCATTTT | CASSASGQQGQPQHF | TRBD1 | TRBV2 | few | TRBJ1-5
TGTGCCAGCAGCTTAGGCGGTTTGCGGGAATCAAATGAGCAGTTCTTC | CASSLGGLRESNEQFF | . | TRBV13 | . | TRBJ2-1
TGCAGCGCCAACCCCGGACAGGGGGCCTATGGCTACACCTTC | CSANPGQGAYGYTF | TRBD1 | TRBV29-1 | . | TRBJ1-2
TGTGCCATCAGTGAAAGGGGGCAGGGCGAGCAGTACTTC | CAISERGQGEQYF | TRBD1 | TRBV10-3 | . | TRBJ2-7
TGCAGCGTTGAAGTATCAGGGCGGCAGCCCCAGCATTTT | CSVEVSGRQPQHF | . | TRBV29-1 | . | TRBJ1-5
TGTGCCAGCAATCGGGGGGCATGGTATGGCTACACCTTC | CASNRGAWYGYTF | . | TRBV28 | . | TRBJ1-2
TGTGCCAGCAGCTCGCAGGGGGCATGGAATAATTCACCCCTCCACTTT | CASSSQGAWNNSPLHF | TRBD1 | TRBV11-2 | . | TRBJ1-6
TGTGCCAGCAGCCTGACTAGCGGGGATTACAATGAGCAGTTCTTC | CASSLTSGDYNEQFF | TRBD2 | TRBV9 | . | TRBJ2-1
TGTGCCAGCAGTTACAGTGTCGGGACTCTTAATGAAAAACTGTTTTTT | CASSYSVGTLNEKLFF | . | TRBV6-6 | . | TRBJ1-4
TGTGCCTGGAGCATGCGGAACACTGAAGCTTTCTTT | CAWSMRNTEAFF | . | TRBV30 | . | TRBJ1-1
TGCGCCAGCAGCTTGGCCGACGAGCAGTACTTC | CASSLADEQYF | . | TRBV5-1 | . | TRBJ2-7
TGCGCCAGCAGCCCGACCAGGGGGAGTAGCACTGAAGCTTTCTTT | CASSPTRGSSTEAFF | TRBD1 | TRBV5-1 | . | TRBJ1-1
TGCGCCAGCACCGCACAGGGTCAGGTTGAAGAGACCCAGTACTTC | CASTAQGQVEETQYF | . | TRBV5-1 | . | TRBJ2-5
TGTGCCAGCAGTTTATCCCCTCGGCAGGACTCCTACGAGCAGTACTTC | CASSLSPRQDSYEQYF | . | TRBV27 | . | TRBJ2-7
TGTGCCAGCAGCTTAGCGACAGGAACTCAAGAGACCCAGTACTTC | CASSLATGTQETQYF | . | TRBV7-6 | . | TRBJ2-5
TGTGCCAGCAGCTATGACAGGGGGTACACTGAAGCTTTCTTT | CASSYDRGYTEAFF | TRBD1 | TRBV3-1/TRBV3-2 | . | TRBJ1-1
TGTGCCAGCTCACCTTCTAGCCCCGCGAACACCGGGGAGCTGTTTTTT | CASSPSSPANTGELFF | . | TRBV18 | . | TRBJ2-2
TGTGCCAGCAGGCCTGGGACACCCACCGGGGAGCTGTTTTTT | CASRPGTPTGELFF | . | TRBV6-5 | . | TRBJ2-2
TGCGCCAGCAGTGAACGGGGGGGTTTGAATTCACCCCTCCACTTT | CASSERGGLNSPLHF | . | TRBV10-2 | . | TRBJ1-6
TGTGCCAGCAGTTATACTCCGGGACAGCATAACCATAGTTTATGTCAGCCCCAGCATTTT | CASSYTPGQHNHSLCQPQHF | TRBD1 | TRBV6-4 | . | TRBJ1-5
TGTGCCAGCAGCTTGGAGGGCGGGGGCTCTCCGGGGCAGTACTTC | CASSLEGGGSPGQYF | . | TRBV5-4 | . | TRBJ2-7
TGTGCCAGCAGTGCAGCGGGGGGGCCGACAGATACGCAGTATTTT | CASSAAGGPTDTQYF | TRBD2 | TRBV6-4 | . | TRBJ2-3
TGTGCCAGCAGCTTAGACCTACATGGGCGAGGGGAGACCCAGTACTTC | CASSLDLHGRGETQYF | . | TRBV13 | . | TRBJ2-5
TGTGCCAGCAGTTACTCGACTAGCGGGGGGAAAGAGACCCAGTACTTC | CASSYSTSGGKETQYF | TRBD2 | TRBV6-5 | . | TRBJ2-5
TGCGCCAGCAGCTTAGGGACAGGGAATCAGCCCCAGCATTTT | CASSLGTGNQPQHF | TRBD1 | TRBV5-1 | . | TRBJ1-5
TGTGCCAGCAGCCAGAGGGGACAGGGACATGGCTACACCTTC | CASSQRGQGHGYTF | TRBD1 | TRBV3-1/TRBV3-2 | . | TRBJ1-2
TGTGCCAGCAGTGAAACCCTAGCGGACAATGAGCAGTTCTTC | CASSETLADNEQFF | TRBD2 | TRBV2 | . | TRBJ2-1
TGTGCCAGCAGCTTGGGGCTAGCGGGGGGCCCCCTGGCCAAAAACATTCAGTACTTC | CASSLGLAGGPLAKNIQYF | TRBD2 | TRBV7-9 | once | TRBJ2-4
TGTGCCACCAGCCGACGGCGTCTAGCGGGGGGGTCCGCTCCAGATACGCAGTATTTT | CATSRRRLAGGSAPDTQYF | TRBD2 | TRBV15 | . | TRBJ2-3
TGTGCCAGCAGTGAAGTATTCGGGACTATTAATTCACCCCTCCACTTT | CASSEVFGTINSPLHF | . | TRBV6-1 | . | TRBJ1-6
TGTGCCAGCAGTTACGTGGGGGCCACAGATACGCAGTATTTT | CASSYVGATDTQYF | . | TRBV6-6 | . | TRBJ2-3
TGCGCCAGCAGCCACACAGGGACCGGGGCCAACGTCCTGACTTTC | CASSHTGTGANVLTF | . | TRBV4-1 | . | TRBJ2-6
TGTGCCAGCAGCCTGAATGGACAGAGGAACACCGGGGAGCTGTTTTTT | CASSLNGQRNTGELFF | . | TRBV14 | . | TRBJ2-2
TGTGCCAGCACCGCGACAACCTCCTACGAGCAGTACTTC | CASTATTSYEQYF | . | TRBV11-2 | . | TRBJ2-7
TGCGCCAGCAGCCAAGGGGGAGGGGATGGCTACACCTTC | CASSQGGGDGYTF | . | TRBV4-1 | once | TRBJ1-2
TGTGCCAGCAGCCGGGGGACAGGGAAAGAGACCCAGTACTTC | CASSRGTGKETQYF | TRBD1 | TRBV5-5 | . | TRBJ2-5
TGTGCCAGCAGCTTGGAGGGGGCTGACTATGGCTACACCTTC | CASSLEGADYGYTF | TRBD1 | TRBV7-9 | . | TRBJ1-2
TGTGCCAGTACCTCGACAGGGGTGTCGGAAAAACTGTTTTTT | CASTSTGVSEKLFF | TRBD1 | TRBV19 | . | TRBJ1-4
TGTGCCAGCAGCCTCGGACAGGGTTACGAGCAGTACTTC | CASSLGQGYEQYF | TRBD1 | TRBV13 | . | TRBJ2-7
TGTGCCAGCAGCTTTACGGAGACCCCCACCGGGGAGCTGTTTTTT | CASSFTETPTGELFF | . | TRBV9 | . | TRBJ2-2
TGTGCCAGCAGTCCTCCGAGACAGGACGGGAATGAAAAACTGTTTTTT | CASSPPRQDGNEKLFF | . | TRBV28 | . | TRBJ1-4
TGTGCCAGCAGTACCGGACAGGGGGGGGCTTATGGCTACACCTTC | CASSTGQGGAYGYTF | TRBD1 | TRBV28 | . | TRBJ1-2
TGCGCCAGCAGCTTGGAGAGGGCTGGCGGAGAGACCCAGTACTTC | CASSLERAGGETQYF | . | TRBV5-1 | once | TRBJ2-5